This T cell receptor beta chain was found in a study of siplizumab effects on memory and regulatory T cells (dated by TCRdb to between 2018 and 2021). About the investigation overall: The study looked at the effect of siplizumab, an anti-CD2 antibody, on alloreactive T-cell subsets in allogeneic mixed lymphocyte reactions made from human PBMCs.

Relative to germline, V is missing 0 bases and J is missing 2 bases, with 2 bases of the junction outside any gene match. The CDR3 starts with the cysteine, ends with the phenylalanine, and has 15 residues. Just the 45-base CDR3 DNA is kept, in frame starting at base 1. Looking up the germline V gene (reference sequence) yields CDR1 SEHNR and CDR2 FQNEAQ. Comments on this clone: Its target antigen remains unknown. Base qualities are not recorded, but no much larger clone differs from it by a single base.

Sorted unstimulated T cells, along with proliferating T cells recovered from mixed lymphocyte reactions, underwent TCRbeta CDR3 sequencing. Fresh whole blood from approximately ten HLA-typed healthy donors was used to isolate PBMCs. To map where alloreactive clones came from, CD4+ regulatory T cells in the unstimulated state were FACS-sorted. Libraries were made using the immunoSEQ multiplex PCR assay. Roughly 10^5 TCR templates per sample were assayed on the deep sequencing platform. Genomic DNA extracted from sorted T cells was used for TCRbeta CDR3 sequencing. From the authors' description of their analysis: Clonal analysis of TCRbeta CDR3 data was done in the R programming language. Unstimulated samples were compared with post-reaction CFSE-low samples to define alloreactive CD4+ and CD8+ clones. Alloreactive CD4+ clones were assigned to regulatory or non-regulatory origin by matching sequences to sorted unstimulated Treg and non-Treg repertoires. TCRdb took over this immuneACCESS table, retaining in-frame rearrangements with V and J assigned. Such tables are incomplete; in checked studies, under half of the missing clones stem from an unresolved V gene, and the remainder is unexplained. V and J calls and clone size are those listed in that table; D and trimming were worked out from the DNA. The sample contains about 100,000 clones, roughly 94% of them found a single time. The top ten clones comprise approximately 0.61% of the sample.

What the study reported, not specific to this receptor: The suppressive function of proliferating Tregs from siplizumab cultures was not functionally confirmed. The cumulative frequency of alloreactive sequences traceable to unstimulated CD4+ memory T cells was significantly reduced by siplizumab. Of the alloreactive CD4+ clones that could be mapped, the Treg-derived share averaged almost 70% with siplizumab compared with about 25% in control reactions. Sequences below about 10^-5 frequency were poorly captured, so only a minor fraction of alloreactive clones could be mapped to unstimulated subsets. Unstimulated naive T cells appeared to be more diverse than memory T cells, and naive cells seemed to make a substantial contribution to the alloresponse. Roughly 80-96% of proliferating CD4+ or CD8+ clones could not be assigned a naive or memory phenotype.

The TCR was taken from a human donor in good health. The chain joins TRBV7-9 to TRBJ2-3, with TRBD1 identical over 7 junction bases. Material for sequencing was Tregs sorted from blood. DNA sequence: TGTGCCAGCAGCTTAGCCGACAGGGACACAGATACGCAGTATTTT. It is translated as CASSLADRDTDTQYF. With the portions outside the CDR3 filled from the reference TRBV7-9 and TRBJ2-3 genes, the complete variable region becomes DTGVSQNPRHKITKRGQNVTFRCDPISEHNRLYWYRQTLGQGPEFLTYFQNEAQLEKSRLLSDRFSAERPKGSFSTLEIQRTEQGDSAMYLCASSLADRDTDTQYFGPGTRLTVL.